This T cell receptor (beta chain) was sequenced during a study of beta chain features in type 1 diabetes. V shed 4 bases, J shed 2 bases, and the junction held 8 bases outside the gene matches. Germline V lookup: CDR1 SQVTM, CDR2 ANQGSEA. The CDR3 covers 14 residues. CD45RO/CCR7/CD25/CD127/CD95/CD27 sorting isolated CD4+ naive, central memory, regulatory and stem cell-like memory cells. General study points: Moderately but significantly shorter TCRB CDR3s were found in Type 1 diabetes patients in all four CD4+ subsets. Sequencing of cDNA might inflate the share of cells that strongly express TCR.

The entirety of the isolated RNA underwent reverse transcription, so expressed TCRB transcripts were sequenced. Profiling relied on immunoSEQ multiplex PCR, and the TCRdb table lists in-frame clones only, not all of them. The table shows approximately 280,000 clones, with roughly 15% occurring only once. This clone was seen a few times. Its cognate antigen is unknown. The gene calls are TRBV29-1 and TRBJ2-7; 7 positions agree with TRBD1. The TCR was taken from a man younger than 30 with type 1 diabetes. The material sequenced was naive CD4+ T cells from blood. DNA of the CDR3: TGCAGCGTTGTAATGGGACAGAGAACCTACGAGCAGTACTTC. Its translation is CSVVMGQRTYEQYF.